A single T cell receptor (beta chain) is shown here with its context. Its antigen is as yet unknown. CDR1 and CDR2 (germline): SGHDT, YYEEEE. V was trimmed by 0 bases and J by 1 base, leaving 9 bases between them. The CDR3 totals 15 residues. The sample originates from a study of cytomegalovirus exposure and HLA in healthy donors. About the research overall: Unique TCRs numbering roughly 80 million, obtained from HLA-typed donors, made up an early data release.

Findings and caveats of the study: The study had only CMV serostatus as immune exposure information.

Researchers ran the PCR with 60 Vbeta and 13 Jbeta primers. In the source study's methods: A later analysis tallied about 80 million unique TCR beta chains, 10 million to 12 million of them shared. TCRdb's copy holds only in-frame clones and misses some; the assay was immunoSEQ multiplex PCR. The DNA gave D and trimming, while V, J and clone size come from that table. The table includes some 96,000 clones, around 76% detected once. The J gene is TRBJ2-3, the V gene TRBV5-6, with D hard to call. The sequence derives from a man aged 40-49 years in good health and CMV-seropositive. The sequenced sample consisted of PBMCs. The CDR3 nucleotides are TGTGCCAGCAGCTTGGAAAACATCGGCACAGATACGCAGTATTTT. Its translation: CASSLENIGTDTQYF.